This TCR beta chain is from a study of blood T cell repertoires in COVID-19 (dated by TCRdb to the early 2020s). Broadly, across the study: Samples covering the acute and convalescent phases of COVID-19 were provided by collaborators in the United States, Italy and Spain. The prospective study material was composed of cDNA or gDNA derived from T cells, B-cell-depleted T cells, or PBMCs. The dataset comprised deeply sampled blood TCRbeta repertoires from subjects exposed to, actively infected with, or recovered from COVID-19. A freely available public database, intended as a resource for researchers studying the immune response to SARS-CoV-2, is where the repertoires were released. Samples came from the ongoing ImmuneRACE study (first 160 participants) plus 1,254 subjects from 6 global collaborators. Sample metadata almost always included a de-identified subject ID, COVID-19 status, age in years and sex. Where HLA class I and class II types were available, the types were taken from metadata supplied by the sample provider, not from assay-based typing.

The immunoSEQ Assay, a bias-controlled multiplex PCR, was used to amplify TCRbeta CDR3 regions from genomic DNA. As for the original processing: The number of nucleated cells in each sample was estimated from the amplification of reference gene primers within the assay. Sequence reads were collapsed and filtered to measure the absolute abundance of every unique TCRbeta CDR3 rearrangement. Productive Simpson clonality was computed per sample as the square root of Simpson's diversity index over productive rearrangements. Imported from immuneACCESS, the table was reduced by TCRdb to in-frame sequences with V and J called. These copies leave out some clones; in studies compared against another copy, an unresolved V gene accounts for under half, and the cause of the remainder is not known. V and J calls and clone size are given by that table; D and trimming were obtained from the DNA. The table for this sample lists 65,000 to 90,000 clones; 83% of them were counted only once. Around 5.6% of the sample goes to the ten largest clones.

A note on this clone: Its specific antigen is unknown. Per-base quality was not reported, and no clone a single base away is much larger than it.

The collaborating institutions used their own protocols to collect whole blood in K2EDTA tubes. For TCRbeta analysis, collaborators shipped samples in one of three forms: frozen whole blood, isolated PBMCs, or DNA extracted from either of those sample types. Findings and caveats that apply to the study as a whole: How much clinical and demographic metadata was included differed by source and by participant, and the metadata was provided uncurated.

This TCR was sampled from a woman aged 55-70 years with acute or convalescent COVID-19. The sample was peripheral blood.

The base sequence is TGTGCCAGCAGCGTGGCCAGGGAAGGCTACACCTTC. It translates as CASSVAREGYTF. Recombination joined TRBV9 with TRBJ1-2; tentative D gene TRBD1, with 5 bases matching. The germline V gene encodes CDR1 SGDLS and CDR2 YYNGEE. The CDR3 runs 12 residues from the cysteine to the phenylalanine. Left in the record is the CDR3 DNA by itself, 36 bases read in frame from the first base. V gives up 2 bases and J gives up 8 bases, and the segment between their germline ends measures 10 bases.